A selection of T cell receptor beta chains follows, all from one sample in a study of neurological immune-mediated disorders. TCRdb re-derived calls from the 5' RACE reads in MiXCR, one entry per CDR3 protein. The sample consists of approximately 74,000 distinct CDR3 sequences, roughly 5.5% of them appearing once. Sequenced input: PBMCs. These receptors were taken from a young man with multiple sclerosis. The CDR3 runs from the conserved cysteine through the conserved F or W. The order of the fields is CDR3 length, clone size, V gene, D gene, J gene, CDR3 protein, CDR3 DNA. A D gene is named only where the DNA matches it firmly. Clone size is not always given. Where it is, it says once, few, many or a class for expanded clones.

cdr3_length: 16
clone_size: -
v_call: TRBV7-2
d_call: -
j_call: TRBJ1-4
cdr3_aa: CASSLLTGTGGEKLFF
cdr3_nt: TGTGCCAGCAGCTTGTTGACAGGAACGGGAGGAGAAAAACTGTTTTTT

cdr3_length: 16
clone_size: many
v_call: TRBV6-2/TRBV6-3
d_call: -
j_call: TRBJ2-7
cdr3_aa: CASSYLKIGQLNEQYF
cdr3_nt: TGTGCCAGCAGTTACCTTAAAATCGGACAGCTAAACGAGCAGTACTTC

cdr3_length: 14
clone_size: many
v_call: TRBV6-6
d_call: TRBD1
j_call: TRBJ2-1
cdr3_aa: CASSWDRGQNEQFF
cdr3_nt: TGTGCCAGCAGTTGGGACAGGGGGCAGAATGAGCAGTTCTTC

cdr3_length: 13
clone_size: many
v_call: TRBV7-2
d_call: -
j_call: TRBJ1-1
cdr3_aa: CASSRYVAAEAFF
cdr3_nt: TGTGCCAGCAGTCGGTATGTGGCCGCCGAAGCTTTCTTT

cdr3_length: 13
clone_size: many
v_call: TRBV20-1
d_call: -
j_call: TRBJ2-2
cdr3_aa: CSARGRGTGELFF
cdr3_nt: TGCAGTGCTAGAGGCAGGGGTACCGGGGAGCTGTTTTTT

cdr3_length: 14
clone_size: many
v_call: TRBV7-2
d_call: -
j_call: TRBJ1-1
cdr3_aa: CASSSQGEGTEAFF
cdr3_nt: TGTGCCAGCAGCTCACAGGGAGAGGGAACTGAAGCTTTCTTT

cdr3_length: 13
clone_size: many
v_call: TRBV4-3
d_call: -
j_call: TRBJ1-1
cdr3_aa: CASSQEGAAEAFF
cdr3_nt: TGCGCCAGCAGCCAAGAAGGGGCAGCTGAAGCTTTCTTT

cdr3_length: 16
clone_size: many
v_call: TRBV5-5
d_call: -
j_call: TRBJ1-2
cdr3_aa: CASSLLGSKGNYGYTF
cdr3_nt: TGTGCCAGCAGCTTGTTGGGTTCAAAGGGAAACTATGGCTACACCTTC

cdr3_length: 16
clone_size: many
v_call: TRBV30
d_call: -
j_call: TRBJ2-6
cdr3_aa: CAWSVSDVSGANVLTF
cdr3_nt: TGTGCCTGGAGTGTAAGCGATGTCTCTGGGGCCAACGTCCTGACTTTC

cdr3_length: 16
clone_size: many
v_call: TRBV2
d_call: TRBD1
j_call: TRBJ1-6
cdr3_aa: CASSEATGRGASPLHF
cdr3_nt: TGTGCCAGCAGTGAAGCGACGGGCAGGGGGGCTTCACCCCTCCACTTT

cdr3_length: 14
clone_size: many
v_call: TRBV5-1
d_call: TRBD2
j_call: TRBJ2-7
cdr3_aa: CASSPSGGTYEQYF
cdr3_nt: TGCGCCAGCAGCCCAAGCGGGGGAACCTACGAGCAGTACTTC

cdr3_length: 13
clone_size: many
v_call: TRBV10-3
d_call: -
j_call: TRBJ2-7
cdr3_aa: CAISGKGSHEQYF
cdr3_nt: TGTGCCATCAGTGGGAAGGGGTCCCACGAGCAGTACTTC

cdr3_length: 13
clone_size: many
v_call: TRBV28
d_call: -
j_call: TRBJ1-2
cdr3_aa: CASSLGINYGYTF
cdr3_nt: TGTGCCAGCAGTTTGGGCATTAACTATGGCTACACCTTC

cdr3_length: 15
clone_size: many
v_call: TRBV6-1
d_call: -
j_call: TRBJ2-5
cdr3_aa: CASSEYREMGETQYF
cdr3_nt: TGTGCCAGCAGTGAGTACAGGGAGATGGGAGAGACCCAGTACTTC

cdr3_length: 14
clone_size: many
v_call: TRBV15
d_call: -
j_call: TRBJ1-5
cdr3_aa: CATTRGGQGQPQHF
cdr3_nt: TGTGCCACCACTCGAGGGGGGCAGGGTCAGCCCCAGCATTTT

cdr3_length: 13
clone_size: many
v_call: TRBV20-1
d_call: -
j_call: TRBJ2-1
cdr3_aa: CSARDPGVTEQFF
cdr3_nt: TGCAGTGCTAGAGATCCTGGGGTAACTGAGCAGTTCTTC